This TCR beta chain was profiled in a study of T cells in Graves' hyperthyroidism and ophthalmopathy. Points from the study as a whole: Prediction of ophthalmopathy progression came a median about 6 months pre-onset. Blood shared most expanded thyroid clonotypes above 0.001.

The CDR3 regions of TCR beta were amplified from RNA transcripts. The HTBI primer set drove a first-round RT-PCR of the TCR CDR3. TCRdb independently ran MiXCR on the multiplex PCR reads; one entry per CDR3 protein. The table shows fewer than 700,000 distinct CDR3 sequences, with around 15% occurring only once. Of note for this clonotype: As yet, its antigen is unknown.

The study excluded patients with uncontrolled infection, other autoimmune disease, pregnancy or lactation. Based on clinical symptoms, serum thyroxine and TRAb, thyroid ultrasound and orbital computed tomography, diagnoses were reached. Germline values: CDR1 LNHDA, CDR2 SQIVND (reference sequence). Trimming took 5 bases from V and 4 from J, leaving 9 bases between them. The CDR3 is 13 residues long. The clonotype comes from a woman aged 25 to 39 with Graves' hyperthyroidism. The chain uses TRBV19 and TRBJ2-1; D is undetermined. Sequencing was performed on blood. The CDR3 DNA is TGTGCCAGTAGTGCCACCATATACAATGAGCAGTTCTTC. Translating it yields CASSATIYNEQFF.